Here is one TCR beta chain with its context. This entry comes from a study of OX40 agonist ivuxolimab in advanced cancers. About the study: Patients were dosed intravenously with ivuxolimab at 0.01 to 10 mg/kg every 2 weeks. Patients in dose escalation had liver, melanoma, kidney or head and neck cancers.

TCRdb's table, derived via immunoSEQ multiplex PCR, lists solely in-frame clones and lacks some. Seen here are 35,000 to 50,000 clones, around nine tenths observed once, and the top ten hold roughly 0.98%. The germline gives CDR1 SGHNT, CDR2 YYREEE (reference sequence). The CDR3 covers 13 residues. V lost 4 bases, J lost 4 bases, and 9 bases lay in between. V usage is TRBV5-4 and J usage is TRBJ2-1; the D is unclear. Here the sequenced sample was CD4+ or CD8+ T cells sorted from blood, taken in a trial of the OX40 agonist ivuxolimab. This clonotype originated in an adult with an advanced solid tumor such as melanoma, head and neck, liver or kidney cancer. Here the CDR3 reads CASSAVLYNEQFF. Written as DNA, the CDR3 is TGTGCCAGCAGCGCGGTTCTATACAATGAGCAGTTCTTC.